This T cell receptor beta chain was sequenced in a study of beta chain features in type 1 diabetes. cDNA synthesis used the whole RNA isolate, giving expressed TCRB sequences. The table came from immunoSEQ multiplex PCR; TCRdb's copy has only in-frame clones and leaves some out. The table lists around 320,000 clones, less than 15% of them singletons. Losses at the gene ends were 4 bases for V and 8 bases for J; bases not matched to a gene: 7. There are 16 residues in the CDR3. CDR1 and CDR2 (germline): SGHDT, YYEEEE. The chain joins TRBV5-6 to TRBJ2-1; 15 nucleotides line up with TRBD2. This receptor was taken from a man aged 25 to 40 in good health. Sequenced material: central memory CD4+ T cells from blood. CDR3 bases: TGTGCCAGCAGCCCCGGAGGACTAGCGGGGGGGCATGAGCAGTTCTTC. Protein sequence: CASSPGGLAGGHEQFF.